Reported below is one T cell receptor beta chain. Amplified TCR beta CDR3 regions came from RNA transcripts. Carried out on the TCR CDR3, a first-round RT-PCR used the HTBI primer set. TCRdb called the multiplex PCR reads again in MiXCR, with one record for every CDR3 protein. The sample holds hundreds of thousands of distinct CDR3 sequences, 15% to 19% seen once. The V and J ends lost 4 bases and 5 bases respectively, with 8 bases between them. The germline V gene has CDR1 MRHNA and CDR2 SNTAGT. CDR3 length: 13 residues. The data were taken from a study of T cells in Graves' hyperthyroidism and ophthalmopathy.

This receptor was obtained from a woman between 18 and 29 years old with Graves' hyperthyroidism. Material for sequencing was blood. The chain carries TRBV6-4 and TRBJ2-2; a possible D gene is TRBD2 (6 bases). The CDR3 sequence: CASSVGTTGELFF. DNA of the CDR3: TGTGCCAGCAGTGTGGGGACTACCGGGGAGCTGTTTTTT.